The rows below give T cell receptor beta chains drawn from one sample of a study of OX40 agonist ivuxolimab in advanced cancers. Sequencing used immunoSEQ multiplex PCR; TCRdb keeps in-frame clones, though not all of them. The sample records 75,000 to 100,000 clones, more than 85% being singletons. Sequencing was performed on CD4+ or CD8+ T cells sorted from blood, taken in a trial of the OX40 agonist ivuxolimab. The receptors originated from an adult with an advanced solid tumor such as melanoma, head and neck, liver or kidney cancer. The CDR3 runs from the conserved cysteine through the conserved F or W. The D gene is left open where the match is weak. Expanded clones get a size class; other rows say once, few or many, or leave the size out.

TRBJ1-2 | 15 | - | TRBV2 | - | TGTGCCAGCAGTGTTCTTGGCCGCTCTAACTATGGCTACACCTTC | CASSVLGRSNYGYTF
TRBJ2-5 | 13 | - | TRBV7-2 | TRBD2 | TGTGCCAGCAGCGTGACTAGCCTAGAGACCCAGTACTTC | CASSVTSLETQYF
TRBJ1-1 | 13 | - | TRBV6-5 | - | TGTGCCAGCAGATCGGATTACTGGGCTGAAGCTTTCTTT | CASRSDYWAEAFF
TRBJ2-2 | 14 | - | TRBV5-1 | - | TGCGCCAGCAGCGCCTTATACAGGGCCGGGGAGCTGTTTTTT | CASSALYRAGELFF
TRBJ2-2 | 15 | - | TRBV18 | - | TGTGCCAGCTCACCACAGAATCGAAACACCGGGGAGCTGTTTTTT | CASSPQNRNTGELFF
TRBJ1-5 | 13 | - | TRBV2 | - | TGTGCCAGCACGTCGGCACGGGGCGAGCCCCAGCATTTT | CASTSARGEPQHF
TRBJ1-2 | 12 | - | TRBV19 | - | TGTGCCAGTAGAGACAGGCTTAATGGCTACACCTTC | CASRDRLNGYTF
TRBJ2-3 | 13 | - | TRBV5-1 | - | TGCGCCAGCAGCTTGGCCATGGGGGATACGCAGTATTTT | CASSLAMGDTQYF
TRBJ2-4 | 14 | - | TRBV28 | - | TGTGCCAGCATGAGGACAGCGAGCAAAAACATTCAGTACTTC | CASMRTASKNIQYF
TRBJ2-7 | 14 | - | TRBV7-2 | TRBD2 | TGTGCCAGCAGTCGGACTAGCGGGCCTTACGAGCAGTACTTC | CASSRTSGPYEQYF
TRBJ1-2 | 14 | - | TRBV11-2 | - | TGTGCCAGCAGCTTAGATTTGAAGGGGCGCGGCTACACCTTC | CASSLDLKGRGYTF
TRBJ2-7 | 13 | - | TRBV6-6 | - | TGTGCCAGCAGGGATGGCAGGGCCGGCGAGCAGTACTTC | CASRDGRAGEQYF
TRBJ2-3 | 15 | - | TRBV27 | - | TGTGCCAGCAGTTTATCGGGACGGGAGACAGATACGCAGTATTTT | CASSLSGRETDTQYF
TRBJ2-3 | 12 | - | TRBV7-3 | - | TGTGCCAGCAGCTTACCCCATGGGACGCAGTATTTT | CASSLPHGTQYF
TRBJ2-5 | 17 | once | TRBV7-2 | - | TGTGCCAGCAGCTTAGCGCGTCTCCTAGCTCATCAAGAGACCCAGTACTTC | CASSLARLLAHQETQYF
TRBJ2-5 | 13 | - | TRBV7-2 | - | TGTGCCAGCAGCTTCTACGGGGAAGAGACCCAGTACTTC | CASSFYGEETQYF
TRBJ2-5 | 16 | - | TRBV7-6 | - | TGTGCCAGCAGCTTAATGTCGGCAGGGGTTTACGAGACCCAGTACTTC | CASSLMSAGVYETQYF
TRBJ1-2 | 13 | - | TRBV7-3 | - | TGTGCCAGCAGCAGTACCACGGCCGGAGGCTACACCTTC | CASSSTTAGGYTF
TRBJ2-7 | 15 | - | TRBV28 | TRBD1 | TGTGCCAGCAGTCCCCCCGGGACAGGGGACTACGAGCAGTACTTC | CASSPPGTGDYEQYF
TRBJ2-3 | 16 | - | TRBV18 | TRBD2 | TGTGCCAGCTCCCTAGTCGGAGCGGGAGGCACAGATACGCAGTATTTT | CASSLVGAGGTDTQYF
TRBJ2-7 | 14 | - | TRBV6-5 | TRBD1 | TGTGCCAGCAGTGACCCGACAGGGATCCACGAGCAGTACTTC | CASSDPTGIHEQYF
TRBJ1-1 | 15 | few | TRBV6-5 | - | TGTGCCAGCAGTTACTCGGTTTGGCATGACACTGAAGCTTTCTTT | CASSYSVWHDTEAFF
TRBJ2-3 | 19 | few | TRBV27 | TRBD2 | TGTGCCAGCAGTTTTAGGCTTCGGGATAGCGGGAGGTCGGGAGATACGCAGTATTTT | CASSFRLRDSGRSGDTQYF
TRBJ2-7 | 14 | - | TRBV11-2 | TRBD1 | TGTGCCAGCAGCTTTGACAGGGGAACCCACGAGCAGTACTTC | CASSFDRGTHEQYF
TRBJ1-2 | 15 | - | TRBV4-3 | - | TGCGCCAGCAGCCAAAACAGAGCCGCTAACTATGGCTACACCTTC | CASSQNRAANYGYTF
TRBJ2-4 | 14 | - | TRBV5-6 | - | TGTGCCAGCAGCTTGCGGACAGTCGGGAACATTCAGTACTTC | CASSLRTVGNIQYF
TRBJ1-2 | 11 | - | TRBV7-9 | - | TGTGCCAGCAGCCCGCCGGATGGCTACACCTTC | CASSPPDGYTF
TRBJ1-1 | 15 | - | TRBV18 | TRBD1 | TGTGCCAGCTCACCGCGGACAGGCGTGGGAACTGAAGCTTTCTTT | CASSPRTGVGTEAFF
TRBJ2-5 | 17 | - | TRBV4-2 | TRBD1 | TGTGCCAGCAGCCAAGAGTCGACAGGGGTAGGGCAAGAGACCCAGTACTTC | CASSQESTGVGQETQYF
TRBJ2-1 | 16 | - | TRBV5-4 | - | TGTGCCAGCAGCCGACCCCCTACAGGGGAGGTCAATGAGCAGTTCTTC | CASSRPPTGEVNEQFF
TRBJ2-1 | 16 | once | TRBV14 | TRBD2 | TGTGCCAGCAGCCAAGGGACTAGCGGGGCCTACAATGAGCAGTTCTTC | CASSQGTSGAYNEQFF
TRBJ1-4 | 14 | - | TRBV4-3 | TRBD1 | TGCGCCAGCAGCCAAGATCAAGGGGGCGGGAGAGTGTTTTTT | CASSQDQGGGRVFF
TRBJ2-5 | 14 | - | TRBV10-3 | TRBD2 | TGTGCCATCAGGGGGACTAGCGGGATTGAGACCCAGTACTTC | CAIRGTSGIETQYF
TRBJ1-4 | 15 | - | TRBV18 | TRBD1 | TGTGCCAGCTCACTGAACAGGGGTGCTAATGAAAAACTGTTTTTT | CASSLNRGANEKLFF
TRBJ2-5 | 15 | - | TRBV5-1 | TRBD2 | TGCGCCAGCAGCTTGATTCCTAGCGGGCTTGAGACCCAGTACTTC | CASSLIPSGLETQYF
TRBJ2-6 | 15 | - | TRBV7-3 | - | TGTGCCAGCAGCTTTGGGGGATCTGGGGCCAACGTCCTGACTTTC | CASSFGGSGANVLTF
TRBJ2-7 | 13 | - | TRBV6-6 | TRBD1 | TGTGCCAGCAGCTACACACAGGGGAGCGAGCAGTACTTC | CASSYTQGSEQYF
TRBJ2-3 | 13 | few | TRBV5-6 | - | TGTGCCAGCAGCTTGAAGGGGACAGATACGCAGTATTTT | CASSLKGTDTQYF
TRBJ2-5 | 15 | - | TRBV7-2 | - | TGTGCCAGCAGCCAAGGGGCGGGACAGAGGGAGACCCAGTACTTC | CASSQGAGQRETQYF
TRBJ1-4 | 15 | - | TRBV5-1 | TRBD1 | TGCGCCAACAGCCCATACAGGGGTACTAATGAAAAACTGTTTTTT | CANSPYRGTNEKLFF
TRBJ2-6 | 15 | - | TRBV19 | - | TGTGCCAGTAGTATATTGAGCTCTGGGGCCAACGTCCTGACTTTC | CASSILSSGANVLTF
TRBJ2-3 | 15 | - | TRBV18 | TRBD2 | TGTGCCAGCTCACCAGCGGGAGGGCCGACAGATACGCAGTATTTT | CASSPAGGPTDTQYF
TRBJ2-7 | 13 | once | TRBV6-1 | TRBD1 | TGTGCCAGCGGGGAGACAGGGCCCTACGAGCAGTACTTC | CASGETGPYEQYF
TRBJ1-2 | 12 | - | TRBV18 | - | TGTGCCAGCTCACCGGGTAGCTATGGCTACACCTTC | CASSPGSYGYTF
TRBJ2-1 | 15 | once | TRBV7-3 | - | TGTGCCAGCAGCTTAAGCGGGGCAGTCCAGTCTGAGCAGTTCTTC | CASSLSGAVQSEQFF
TRBJ2-2 | 16 | - | TRBV7-2 | TRBD2 | TGTGCCAGCAGCTTAGCGAGCGGGGCACGGACCGGGGAGCTGTTTTTT | CASSLASGARTGELFF
TRBJ2-4 | 19 | - | TRBV6-1 | - | TGTGCCAGCAGTGAAGGGCTCAACCGGGACACTAGAGCCAAAAACATTCAGTACTTC | CASSEGLNRDTRAKNIQYF
TRBJ2-7 | 12 | - | TRBV7-9 | - | TGTGCCAGCAGCCAACAGGGCTACGAGCAGTACTTC | CASSQQGYEQYF
TRBJ2-3 | 16 | - | TRBV18 | TRBD2 | TGTGCCAGCTCACCGACTAGCGGGATATTAACAGATACGCAGTATTTT | CASSPTSGILTDTQYF
TRBJ1-2 | 12 | - | TRBV7-3 | - | TGTGCCAGCAGCTTAATTGAGGATGGCTACACCTTC | CASSLIEDGYTF
TRBJ2-2 | 15 | - | TRBV7-9 | - | TGTGCCGGCAGCTTAGGGACCGCGAACACCGGGGAGCTGTTTTTT | CAGSLGTANTGELFF
TRBJ2-7 | 17 | - | TRBV6-4 | TRBD2 | TGTGCCAGCAGGAGCCCCCTGGAGCGGGAAAGCTCCTACGAGCAGTACTTC | CASRSPLERESSYEQYF
TRBJ2-1 | 20 | - | TRBV6-1 | - | TGTGCCAGCAGTGGCTCCAGTCAGGGTAGCCTAATTAGTGGCTACAATGAGCAGTTCTTC | CASSGSSQGSLISGYNEQFF
TRBJ1-3 | 15 | - | TRBV6-5 | - | TGTGCCAGCAGCCCACAGGAGCGCTCTGGAAACACCATATATTTT | CASSPQERSGNTIYF
TRBJ2-1 | 15 | - | TRBV19 | TRBD2 | TGTGCCAGTAGCACAGCGGGAGGTCACTACAATGAGCAGTTCTTC | CASSTAGGHYNEQFF
TRBJ2-1 | 14 | - | TRBV28 | TRBD2 | TGTGCCAGCAGTTTACCTAGCGGGGGCCTTTGGCCGTTCTTC | CASSLPSGGLWPFF
TRBJ2-7 | 14 | - | TRBV10-2 | - | TGCGCCAGCAGTGACTTTGCTAGGCCGGGCGAGCAGTACTTC | CASSDFARPGEQYF